This T cell receptor beta chain is drawn from a study of shared clonotypes between healthy human individuals. CD45RA+ naive and CD45RA-negative memory subsets were separated from CD4+ cells. This CDR3 region has 14 residues. Germline loops: CDR1 GTSNPN, CDR2 SVGIG (reference sequence). V lost 3 bases to trimming and J lost 3 bases, with 12 bases between them. Profiling relied on immunoSEQ multiplex PCR, and the TCRdb table lists in-frame clones only, not all of them. Among 980,000 or so clones, approximately 76% were seen once, and the ten largest hold approximately 1.5%. This clonotype was sampled from a man between 18 and 35 years old in good health. What was sequenced was memory CD4+ T cells sorted from blood. Subset: CD45RA-negative fraction. The chain combines TRBV30 with TRBJ1-5; D gene ambiguous. The DNA for the CDR3 is TGTGCCTGGAGGGCCAACTCAAACAATCAGCCCCAGCATTTT. Amino acid sequence: CAWRANSNNQPQHF.